The next 12 T cell receptor beta chains were all read from a single sample in a study of Tregs in tolerant kidney transplant recipients. Related graft donors supplied nonmyeloablative bone marrow transplants, and mixed chimerism was transient. Profiled with immunoSEQ multiplex PCR; TCRdb holds only in-frame clones, not every one. The data show around 64,000 clones, 80% to 90% seen once. Specimen: CD4+ T cells from blood (PBMCs), collected 6 months after the transplant. The source of these receptors is a human patient who received a combined kidney and bone marrow transplant. The graft donor may have given rise to some T cells.

The chain recombines TRBV7-8 with TRBJ1-2; possibly TRBD1 for D (5 bases). CDR1 is SGHVS and CDR2 is FQNEAQ in the germline V gene. Trimming took 1 base from V and 11 from J, leaving 17 bases between them. The CDR3 covers 14 residues. CDR3 protein: CASSLVPGTIGYTF. The CDR3 DNA follows: TGTGCCAGCAGCTTAGTACCTGGGACTATCGGATACACCTTC.

The rearrangement uses TRBV19 and TRBJ1-5; D ambiguous. This CDR3 is 15 amino acids long. Germline CDR1 LNHDA, CDR2 SQIVND (reference sequence). Trimming pared 4 bases from V and 4 bases from J, leaving 14 bases between. The CDR3: CASSKAGGINQPQHF. The CDR3 coding sequence is TGTGCCAGTAGTAAGGCAGGAGGGATAAATCAGCCCCAGCATTTT.

The V call is TRBV5-1, the J call TRBJ2-6; D is unclear. Germline loops: CDR1 SGHRS, CDR2 YFSETQ. This CDR3 region has 15 residues. Trimming stripped 0 bases from V and 0 bases from J, with 4 bases between. CDR3 protein: CASSLEHSGANVLTF. The CDR3 coding sequence is TGCGCCAGCAGCTTGGAGCACTCTGGGGCCAACGTCCTGACTTTC.

V usage is TRBV5-1 and J usage is TRBJ2-3, with D possibly matching TRBD1 (5 bases). CDR3 length: 14 residues. Germline lookup yields CDR1 SGHRS and CDR2 YFSETQ. V was trimmed by 1 base and J by 0 bases, leaving 6 bases between them. CDR3 region: CASSLQGSTDTQYF. CDR3 DNA sequence: TGCGCCAGCAGCTTGCAGGGTAGCACAGATACGCAGTATTTT.

This clone occurred a few times. V is TRBV19 and J is TRBJ2-3; possible D gene TRBD1, 6 bases. The ends were cut back, 3 bases at V and 3 bases at J, with 10 bases in the middle. Germline CDR1 is LNHDA and CDR2 is SQIVND (reference sequence). The CDR3 loop spans 14 amino acids. The CDR3 loop reads CASSMNRVTDTQYF. DNA of the CDR3: TGTGCCAGTAGTATGAACAGGGTAACAGATACGCAGTATTTT.

The gene calls are TRBV9 and TRBJ2-1; D is perhaps TRBD1 (8 bases). This CDR3 comprises 16 residues. The V end was cut by 0 bases, the J end by 5 bases, with 15 bases between. The germline V gene has CDR1 SGDLS and CDR2 YYNGEE. The CDR3 DNA reads TGTGCCAGCAGCGTAGACCCTACAGGGGGGGACAATGAGCAGTTCTTC. Its translation is CASSVDPTGGDNEQFF.

The rearrangement uses TRBV7-9 and TRBJ1-5; D not certain. Germline V gene sequence: CDR1 SEHNR, CDR2 FQNEAQ (reference sequence). The V and J ends lost 4 bases and 7 bases respectively, with 14 bases between them. CDR3 size: 14 residues. Here the CDR3 DNA reads TGTGCCAGCAGCTCAGGAGGGTTGAGGCAGCCCCAGCATTTT. This codes for CASSSGGLRQPQHF.

This clone was picked up one time. The chain links TRBV5-1 to TRBJ2-1, with 7 bases fitting TRBD2. The CDR3 has 16 amino acids. After removal of 4 bases from V and 4 bases from J, the junction contained 11 bases not matched to a gene. CDR1 and CDR2 (germline): SGHRS, YFSETQ. CDR3 DNA sequence: TGCGCCAGCAGCCTGTCCGGGACTACCACTTACAATGAGCAGTTCTTC. Translation: CASSLSGTTTYNEQFF.

This clone has only one observation. The J gene is TRBJ2-1, the V gene TRBV5-4; D is possibly TRBD1 (5 bases). The CDR3 sequence is 15 residues long. Trimming cost V 4 bases and J 1 base, with 12 bases left between them. From germline, CDR1 is SGHNT and CDR2 YYREEE (reference sequence). The CDR3 region has the DNA TGTGCCAGCAGCACGACAGCAAATTCCTACAATGAGCAGTTCTTC. Its protein is CASSTTANSYNEQFF.

This chain uses TRBV5-8 with TRBJ2-3; 12 bases fit TRBD2. Looked up from germline, CDR1 is SGHTS and CDR2 is YDEGEE. V lost 4 bases, J lost 5 bases, and 5 bases stayed unmatched. There are 15 residues in the CDR3. CDR3 sequence (DNA): TGTGCCAGCAGCCCTCGGACTAGCGGGGAAGATACGCAGTATTTT. It is translated as CASSPRTSGEDTQYF.

The rearrangement uses TRBV5-4 and TRBJ1-1; D remains unclear. The V gene's germline CDR1 is SGHNT and CDR2 YYREEE (reference sequence). Trimming took off 0 bases at V and 1 base at J, with 7 bases between the two ends. The CDR3 is made up of 14 amino acids. Here the CDR3 DNA reads TGTGCCAGCAGCTTGGGTGGGCGGAACACTGAAGCTTTCTTT. Amino acid sequence: CASSLGGRNTEAFF.

CDR3 nucleotides: TGTGCCAGCAGCCCATCTAGCGGGGGGACCCAAGAGACCCAGTACTTC. This gives the protein CASSPSSGGTQETQYF. The V gene is TRBV7-3, the J gene TRBJ2-5, with TRBD2 matching over 11 bases. Per germline, CDR1 SGHTA and CDR2 FQGTGA. V lost 5 bases, J lost 1 base, and 6 bases stayed unmatched. This CDR3 region has 16 residues.